The 5 T cell receptor beta chains listed next were all sequenced from one sample in a study of OX40 agonist ivuxolimab in advanced cancers. The data were produced by immunoSEQ multiplex PCR, yet TCRdb's version contains in-frame clones alone and is incomplete. The data show some 64,000 clones, 85% to 95% seen once. The material sequenced was CD4+ or CD8+ T cells sorted from blood, taken in a trial of the OX40 agonist ivuxolimab. The receptors here all came from an adult with an advanced solid tumor such as melanoma, head and neck, liver or kidney cancer.

This chain joins TRBV28 and TRBJ1-5; 8 bases map to TRBD1. The CDR3 extends over 16 amino acids. Germline V gene lookup returns CDR1 MDHEN and CDR2 SYDVKM. The V and J ends lost 3 bases and 9 bases, in that order; junction bases with no gene match: 13. CDR3 protein: CASSLDWDRLAGPQHF. The CDR3 nucleotides are TGTGCCAGCAGTTTGGACTGGGACAGGCTAGCGGGGCCCCAGCATTTT.

The chain recombines TRBV27 with TRBJ2-1; 7 bases agree with TRBD2. This CDR3 contains 12 residues. CDR1 and CDR2 from the germline V gene are MNHEY and SMNVEV (reference sequence). The V gene end was trimmed by 8 bases and the J gene end by 5 bases; junction bases not matched to a gene: 3. CDR3 loop: CASWEGHNEQFF. The CDR3 nucleotides read TGTGCCAGCTGGGAGGGGCACAATGAGCAGTTCTTC.

This sequence joins TRBV19 and TRBJ2-7; no definite D call. Germline assignment: CDR1 LNHDA and CDR2 SQIVND (reference sequence). Trimming pared 3 bases from V and 1 base from J, leaving 10 bases between. The CDR3 spans 14 residues. CDR3 nucleotide sequence: TGTGCCAGTAGTATTCAAAGTTTTTCCTACGAGCAGTACTTC. Its translation: CASSIQSFSYEQYF.

This chain uses TRBV27 with TRBJ2-7, with D maybe TRBD2 (5 bases). V was cut by 6 bases and J by 2 bases, with 14 bases left in between. The CDR3 covers 14 residues. CDR1 is MNHEY, CDR2 SMNVEV, per germline (reference sequence). The CDR3: CASSSLALPYEQYF. The CDR3 DNA reads as TGTGCCAGCAGCTCCCTAGCACTTCCCTACGAGCAGTACTTC.

The rearrangement joins TRBV11-2 to TRBJ2-7; D ambiguous. The CDR3 spans 13 residues. CDR1 SGHAT and CDR2 FQNNGV come from the germline V gene. The ends were cut back, 2 bases at V and 5 bases at J, with 10 bases in the middle. CDR3 in amino acids: CASSLIRAHEQYF. As DNA, the CDR3 is TGTGCCAGCAGCTTAATAAGGGCCCACGAGCAGTACTTC.